This entry concerns a single TCR beta chain. Its cognate antigen is unknown. Given a much more abundant clone one base away, this may be a read error. This record belongs to a study of early T cells in non-severe SARS-CoV-2 infection. Tagging with unique molecular identifiers was applied to individual cDNA molecules. Using its own MiXCR run on the 5' RACE reads, TCRdb lists one record per CDR3 protein. The sample includes about 60,000 distinct CDR3 sequences, roughly 5.9% seen only once; the top ten take 6% to 7%. Points from the study as a whole: Private and CD4 specificities were missed by VDJdb matching, which favored anti-spike CD8 responses.

CDR3 length: 15 residues. CDR1 KGHDR and CDR2 SFDVKD come from the germline V gene. The sequence was collected from an adult who was a healthcare worker with PCR-confirmed SARS-CoV-2 infection or an uninfected control (not recorded which). The sequenced sample was whole blood. J is TRBJ2-1 and V is TRBV24-1; D unclear. CDR3 amino acids: CATSDLGDSYKEQFF. DNA of the CDR3: TGTGCCACCAGTGATTTGGGTGATTCCTACAAAGAGCAGTTCTTC.